Reported below is one T cell receptor beta chain. This clonotype was counted a few times. Its antigen has not been determined. Per-base quality was not reported, and no clone a single base away is much larger than it. This specimen comes from a study of T-cell reconstitution after alpha-beta-depleted transplantation in children listed by TCRdb under 2016. For the study in its entirety: Using TCR repertoire profiling, the study quantitatively followed how T-cell immune reconstitution unfolded in children after TCRalphabeta/CD19-depleted allogeneic hematopoietic cell transplantation. The investigation overall reported the following: The high TCRbeta diversity at day 60 in some patients was ascribed to recipient T cells and intrathymic progenitors that had survived conditioning. The apparently early recovery of alphabetaT-cell counts about two months after transplant reportedly depended on only several hundred rapidly expanded clones that came from non-depleted graft cells. Over subsequent months, a decline in hyperexpanded clone frequencies was noted, and after one year, T-cell counts and TCRbeta diversity were mostly ascribed to newly produced T cells.

Trimming accounts for 11 bases at V and 7 bases at J, while the number of junction bases matched to no gene is 10. The CDR3 goes from the cysteine to the phenylalanine over 16 residues. Solely the CDR3 DNA is kept, with 48 bases framed from the first base. The sample's treatment or condition label is to be understood as: allogeneic hematopoietic cell transplantation with graft depleted of TCRalphabeta T cells and CD19 B cells. The children who served as transplant recipients had been given grafts of TCRalphabeta/CD19-depleted allogeneic hematopoietic cells. The protocol used for the library was PCR. Sequencing was performed on an Illumina HiSeq 2500. TCR library preparation used molecular barcoding, with unique molecular identifiers applied to normalize quantification of the TCRbeta repertoire. Using fastp trimming at Q25 and MiXCR clonotype assembly, TCRdb reanalyzed the public sequencing data and kept in-frame beta chains. Identical CDR3 protein sequences are pooled into one entry, listed with their most common genes and DNA. The sample data list hundreds of thousands of distinct CDR3 sequences, and approximately 13% of these were observed just once. Together, the top ten hold over 2% of the sample.

This specimen consisted of PBMCs, mostly from graft donor cells, obtained 360 days after TCRalphabeta/CD19-depleted stem cell transplant. The sequence was collected from a male patient younger than 18 who had a stem cell transplant for acute myeloid leukemia, so the T cells may come from the graft donor. Recombination joined TRBV12-3 or TRBV12-4 with TRBJ2-2, with 16 bases in between that match TRBD2. The DNA sequence is as follows: TGTGCCGGTACCGGGACTAGCGGGAGGGCAGGCGGGGAGCTGTTTTTT. The resulting protein is CAGTGTSGRAGGELFF.